This entry concerns a single T cell receptor (beta chain). Antigen specificity is unknown. The CDR3 contains 14 residues. Germline trimming cut 4 bases from V and 4 bases from J; bases unmatched to any gene: 7. The V gene's germline CDR1 is SGHRS and CDR2 YFSETQ. The memory fraction was CD4+CD45RO+CD25- cells. Broader study findings: Tumor memory CD4+ T cell TCR gene usage was found to cluster with blood and lymph node memory CD4+ cells and with lymph node naive CD4+ cells. The larger-cohort validation was restricted to a single TCR beta V-J rearrangement rather than whole repertoires.

Constant-region reverse primers amplified full-length variable regions, followed by semi-nested Nested Universal Primer A PCR. TCRdb passed the 5' RACE reads through MiXCR, listing each CDR3 protein once. The table records roughly 69,000 distinct CDR3 sequences, around a fifth of them present only once. V usage is TRBV5-1 and J usage is TRBJ2-5; 7 bases fit TRBD2. The clonotype comes from a female donor with breast cancer. Sequencing was done on a sample of memory CD4+ T cells sorted from a lymph node. As to subset: memory CD4+ T cells, CD4+CD45RO+CD25-. The CDR3 coding sequence is TGCGCCAGCAGCCTCCGGGGGAGGGGAGAGACCCAGTACTTC. Protein: CASSLRGRGETQYF.